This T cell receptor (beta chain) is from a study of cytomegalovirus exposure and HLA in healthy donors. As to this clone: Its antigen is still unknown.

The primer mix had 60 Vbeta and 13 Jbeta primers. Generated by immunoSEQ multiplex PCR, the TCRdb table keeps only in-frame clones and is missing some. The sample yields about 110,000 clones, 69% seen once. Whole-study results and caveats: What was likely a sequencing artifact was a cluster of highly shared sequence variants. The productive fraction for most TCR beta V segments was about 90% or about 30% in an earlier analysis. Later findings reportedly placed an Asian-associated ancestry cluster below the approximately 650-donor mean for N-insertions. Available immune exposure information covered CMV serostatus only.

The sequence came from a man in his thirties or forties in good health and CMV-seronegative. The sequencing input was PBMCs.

CDR3 sequence (DNA): TGTGCCAGCAGCAGCCGAGGGGAGCAGTACTTC. Its translation: CASSSRGEQYF. The V gene is TRBV14, the J gene TRBJ2-7; maybe TRBD2 (5 bases). Germline V gene lookup returns CDR1 SGHDN and CDR2 FVKESK. The CDR3 sequence is 11 residues long. Trimming took off 5 bases at V and 7 bases at J, with 9 bases between the two ends.